These 5 T cell receptor beta chains were all obtained from the same sample, sequenced in a study of cytomegalovirus exposure and HLA in healthy donors. 60 Vbeta and 13 Jbeta primers were used in PCR. Some clones are missing from TCRdb's copy, which holds only in-frame ones; the method was immunoSEQ multiplex PCR. The sample contains tens of thousands of clones, 75% to 85% of which appear only once. Sequencing was carried out using PBMCs. The receptors derive from a woman aged 25 to 45 in good health and CMV-seronegative.

V usage is TRBV7-8 and J usage is TRBJ1-5; 10 bases match TRBD1. Trimming cost V 5 bases and J 0 bases; bases outside gene matches: 10. Germline V gives CDR1 SGHVS, CDR2 FQNEAQ. The CDR3 runs 18 residues. The CDR3 coding sequence is TGTGCCAGCAGCACTCGGACAGGGGGGAGATATAGCAATCAGCCCCAGCATTTT. Translation gives CASSTRTGGRYSNQPQHF.

The rearrangement joins TRBV5-1 to TRBJ2-7, with D perhaps matching TRBD1 (6 bases). Trimming cost V 0 bases and J 2 bases, with 9 bases left between them. The germline V gene encodes CDR1 SGHRS and CDR2 YFSETQ. The CDR3 is 14 residues long. The CDR3 protein is CASSLGTAAYEQYF. The DNA of the CDR3 is TGCGCCAGCAGCTTGGGGACAGCCGCCTACGAGCAGTACTTC.

The chain is built from TRBV6-5 and TRBJ2-7; D possibly corresponds to TRBD2 (6 bases). The CDR3 spans 15 residues. V lost 4 bases and J 5 bases, leaving 18 bases between the germline ends. Germline-derived CDR1 and CDR2 are MNHEY and SVGAGI. The CDR3 loop reads CASSLVWRDVNEQYF. For the CDR3, the DNA is TGTGCCAGCAGTTTAGTCTGGCGGGATGTCAACGAGCAGTACTTC.

V gene TRBV29-1 combines with J gene TRBJ2-5; D may be TRBD2 (7 bases). Trimming cost V 4 bases and J 4 bases, with 22 bases left between them. In germline, CDR1 is SQVTM, CDR2 ANQGSEA. The length of the CDR3 is 16 residues. This CDR3 reads CSVGGLGGRKPETQYF. The CDR3 DNA reads TGCAGCGTTGGAGGTCTCGGGGGGCGGAAACCAGAGACCCAGTACTTC.

The V and J genes are TRBV6-5 and TRBJ2-7, with TRBD2 as a possible D gene (6 bases). Germline V gene sequence: CDR1 MNHEY, CDR2 SVGAGI. V was clipped by 7 bases and J by 5 bases, with 18 bases between them. The CDR3 is 14 amino acids. The CDR3 DNA sequence: TGTGCCAGCACCCGAGAGGAGGGCGTCGACGAGCAGTACTTC. It yields the protein CASTREEGVDEQYF.